This TCR beta chain was retrieved from a study of radiation and T cells in renal cell carcinoma. About the study: Nephrectomy followed 15 Gy stereotactic body radiation by 4 weeks. Study observations and caveats: In blood, top tumor clones expanded by 2 weeks, shrinking by 4.

TCRdb's copy holds only in-frame clones and misses some; the assay was immunoSEQ multiplex PCR. The table shows some 95,000 clones, with approximately 86% occurring only once. Time point here: baseline pretreatment blood. The treatment was: 15 Gy SBRT to primary tumor, nephrectomy 4 weeks later. The patient's renal cell carcinoma had clear cell pathology. The CDR3 totals 15 residues. From germline, CDR1 is MNHEY and CDR2 SMNVEV (reference sequence). The ends were cut back, 0 bases at V and 1 base at J, with 7 bases in the middle. This clone was seen only once. What it binds is unknown. The clonotype comes from a man in his forties or fifties with renal cell carcinoma. V gene TRBV27 combines with J gene TRBJ2-1; D gene unclear. This specimen consisted of blood, obtained from a patient whose treatment included radiotherapy and nephrectomy. In DNA, the CDR3 is TGTGCCAGCAGTTTATCTGAACCTTCCTACAATGAGCAGTTCTTC. It yields the protein CASSLSEPSYNEQFF.